The 9 T cell receptor beta chains below all came from one sample that was sequenced in a study of blood T cell repertoires in COVID-19. Profiled with immunoSEQ multiplex PCR; TCRdb holds only in-frame clones, not every one. This sample has tens of thousands of clones, with more than 70% found just once. The sample consisted of peripheral blood. The receptor source for this set is a human donor in a cohort sampled during active COVID-19.

CDR3 loop: CASRGTSGGANTGELFF. The DNA for the CDR3 is TGTGCCAGCAGAGGGACTAGCGGGGGGGCGAACACCGGGGAGCTGTTTTTT. The J gene is TRBJ2-2, the V gene TRBV7-2, with 16 bases lining up with TRBD2. The CDR3 is 17 residues long. V shed 6 bases, J shed 0 bases, and the junction held 1 base outside the gene matches. CDR1 is SGHTA, CDR2 FQGNSA, per germline.

The V and J genes are TRBV7-9 and TRBJ2-7; TRBD1 might be the D (6 bases). Germline CDR1 is SEHNR and CDR2 is FQNEAQ (reference sequence). The CDR3 totals 13 residues. Trimming pared 5 bases from V and 7 bases from J, leaving 15 bases between. The chain's CDR3 is CASSPRTAREQYF. CDR3 in DNA: TGTGCCAGCAGCCCCAGGACAGCTAGGGAGCAGTACTTC.

The rearrangement joins TRBV5-1 to TRBJ1-4; TRBD1 aligns across 7 bases. CDR3 length: 12 amino acids. The germline CDR1 and CDR2 sequences are SGHRS and YFSETQ. V was clipped by 4 bases and J by 13 bases; unmatched bases: 7. The CDR3 bases are TGCGCCAGCAGCGCAGACAGGGATGGACTGTTTTTT. Translating it yields CASSADRDGLFF.

Only one count was recorded for this clone. The V gene is TRBV6-4, the J gene TRBJ2-1; possible D gene TRBD1, 5 bases. CDR3 size: 19 residues. Germline lookup yields CDR1 MRHNA and CDR2 SNTAGT. The ends were cut back, 4 bases at V and 2 bases at J, with 24 bases in the middle. The CDR3 DNA is TGTGCCAGCAGTGTCCCTACGACAGCTTATAGACAGACCTACAATGAGCAGTTCTTC. This translates into CASSVPTTAYRQTYNEQFF.

The CDR3 loop is CASSLGSGALGEKLFF. CDR3 DNA: TGTGCCAGCAGCTTAGGGTCAGGGGCGCTGGGAGAAAAACTGTTTTTT. The J gene is TRBJ1-4, the V gene TRBV7-6; TRBD1 is a possible D gene (6 bases). The CDR3 covers 16 residues. V lost 1 base and J 8 bases, leaving 17 bases between the germline ends. CDR1 is SGHVS, CDR2 FNYEAQ, per germline. The variable domain in full, completed from reference TRBV7-6 and TRBJ1-4, reads GAGVSQSPRYKVTKRGQDVALRCDPISGHVSLYWYRQALGQGPEFLTYFNYEAQQDKSGLPNDRFSAERPEGSISTLTIQRTEQRDSAMYRCASSLGSGALGEKLFFGSGTQLSVL.

V usage is TRBV5-1 and J usage is TRBJ2-5, with D possibly matching TRBD2 (5 bases). Trimming took off 4 bases at V and 1 base at J, with 17 bases between the two ends. From germline, CDR1 is SGHRS and CDR2 YFSETQ. This CDR3 has 16 amino acids. CDR3 nucleotides: TGCGCCAGCAGCAAAACGAGCGGAACGGTCCAAGAGACCCAGTACTTC. Translation: CASSKTSGTVQETQYF.

The J gene is TRBJ1-1, the V gene TRBV27, with 7 bases fitting TRBD1. Germline V gene sequence: CDR1 MNHEY, CDR2 SMNVEV (reference sequence). V shed 6 bases, J shed 4 bases, and the junction held 5 bases outside the gene matches. The CDR3 has 13 amino acids. The CDR3 loop reads CASSPNRGTEAFF. The DNA for the CDR3 is TGTGCCAGCAGCCCTAACAGGGGCACTGAAGCTTTCTTT.

The chain links TRBV28 to TRBJ2-7, with D tentatively TRBD1 (6 bases). Germline V gene sequence: CDR1 MDHEN, CDR2 SYDVKM. The CDR3 contains 15 residues. Trimming cost V 7 bases and J 0 bases, with 16 bases left between them. DNA of the CDR3: TGTGCCAGCAAGATTGGAGGACAGAACTCCTACGAGCAGTACTTC. This translates into CASKIGGQNSYEQYF.

This clone came up once. This chain joins TRBV24-1 and TRBJ2-1; the D is unclear. V dropped 3 bases and J dropped 7 bases, with 15 bases sitting between them. CDR3 length: 15 residues. Per the germline V gene, CDR1 is KGHDR and CDR2 is SFDVKD. The CDR3 sequence is CATSDPRAPTNEQFF. DNA of the CDR3: TGTGCCACCAGTGATCCCCGAGCTCCTACGAATGAGCAGTTCTTC.